The following is a T cell receptor beta chain sequence with its context. This clone has just a few counts. Its binding antigen is unknown. The sample holds no much larger clone one base away, and base qualities are not on file. CDR1 and CDR2 are read off the germline V gene (reference sequence) as LNHDA and SQIVND. V is clipped by 6 bases and J by 0 bases, and the sequence between their germline boundaries is 14 bases long. The CDR3, from cysteine to phenylalanine, totals 15 residues. Only CDR3 DNA is held: 45 bases, read in frame from base 1. TCRbeta CDR3 regions were amplified from genomic DNA using the immunoSEQ Assay, a bias-controlled multiplex PCR. Under the source paper's analysis protocol: Within the assay, amplification of reference gene primers was used to estimate how many nucleated cells each sample contained. Sequence reads were collapsed and filtered to measure the absolute abundance of every unique TCRbeta CDR3 rearrangement. For each sample, productive Simpson clonality was calculated by taking the square root of Simpson's diversity index across productive rearrangements. TCRdb obtained this table from immuneACCESS and retained in-frame rearrangements with V and J assigned. These tables miss some clones; where compared with another copy, unresolved V genes account for less than half of the shortfall, and the remainder is unexplained. That table gives V, J and clone size, and the DNA gave D and trimming. Across this sample there are roughly 60,000 clones, with approximately 80% seen only once. The ten largest clones capture about 9.4% of the sample.

This record belongs to a study of blood T cell repertoires in COVID-19 (dated by TCRdb to about 2020). About the investigation overall: Collaborator samples came from the United States, Italy and Spain and covered acute and convalescent phases of COVID-19. The prospective study material was composed of cDNA or gDNA derived from T cells, B-cell-depleted T cells, or PBMCs. The samples were drawn from the first 160 participants of the ongoing ImmuneRACE study and from 1,254 subjects provided by 6 global collaborators. Subjects who had been exposed to COVID-19, were actively infected with it, or had recovered from it provided the deeply sampled blood TCRbeta repertoires that made up the dataset. The repertoires were made available in a free public database intended to serve as a resource for research on the immune response to SARS-CoV-2. Sample metadata almost always included a de-identified subject ID, COVID-19 status, age in years and sex. Where available, HLA class I and class II types were taken from metadata supplied by the sample provider and were not determined by assay-based typing. Overall results and qualifications from the work: The quantity of clinical and demographic metadata differed by source and by participant and was supplied without curation.

At one collaborating source in Seattle, patients were enrolled during active infection and were followed longitudinally through the course of disease. Whole blood was collected in K2EDTA tubes by collaborating institutions according to the institutions' own protocols. For TCRbeta analysis, collaborators shipped samples in one of three forms: frozen whole blood, isolated PBMCs, or DNA extracted from either of those sample types. The chain was built from TRBV19 and TRBJ1-1; the D gene is not confidently resolved. The specimen was peripheral blood. This clonotype was sampled from a man in his fifties or sixties with COVID-19, enrolled during active disease. The CDR3 amino acid sequence is: CASRLGGGMNTEAFF. The base sequence is TGTGCCAGTAGATTGGGTGGCGGCATGAACACTGAAGCTTTCTTT.